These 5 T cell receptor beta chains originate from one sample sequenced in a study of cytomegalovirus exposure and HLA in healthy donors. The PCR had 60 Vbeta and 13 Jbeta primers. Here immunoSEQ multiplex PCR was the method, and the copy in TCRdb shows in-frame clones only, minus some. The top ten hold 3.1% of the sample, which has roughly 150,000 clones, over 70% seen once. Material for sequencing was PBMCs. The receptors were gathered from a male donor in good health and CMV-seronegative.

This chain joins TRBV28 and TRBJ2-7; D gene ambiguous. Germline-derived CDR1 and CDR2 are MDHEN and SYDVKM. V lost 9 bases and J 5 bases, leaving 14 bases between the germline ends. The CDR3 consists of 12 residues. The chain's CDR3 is CASYTTAHEQYF. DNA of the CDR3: TGTGCCAGTTACACCACAGCCCACGAGCAGTACTTC. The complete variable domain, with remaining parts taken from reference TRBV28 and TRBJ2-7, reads DVKVTQSSRYLVKRTGEKVFLECVQDMDHENMFWYRQDPGLGLRLIYFSYDVKMKEKGDIPEGYSVSREKKERFSLILESASTNQTSMYLCASYTTAHEQYFGPGTRLTVT.

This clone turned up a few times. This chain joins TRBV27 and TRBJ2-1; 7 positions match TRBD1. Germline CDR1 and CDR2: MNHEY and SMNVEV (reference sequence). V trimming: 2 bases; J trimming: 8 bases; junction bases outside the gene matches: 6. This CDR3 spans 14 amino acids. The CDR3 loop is CASSLDRAIHEQFF. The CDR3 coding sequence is TGTGCCAGCAGTTTAGACAGGGCGATTCATGAGCAGTTCTTC.

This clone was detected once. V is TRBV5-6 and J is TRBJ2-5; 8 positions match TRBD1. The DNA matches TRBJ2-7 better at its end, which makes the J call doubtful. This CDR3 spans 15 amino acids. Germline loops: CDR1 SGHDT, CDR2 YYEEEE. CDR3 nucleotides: TGTGCCAGCAGCTCGTGGGACAGGAGCTCCTACGAGCAGTACTTC. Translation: CASSSWDRSSYEQYF.

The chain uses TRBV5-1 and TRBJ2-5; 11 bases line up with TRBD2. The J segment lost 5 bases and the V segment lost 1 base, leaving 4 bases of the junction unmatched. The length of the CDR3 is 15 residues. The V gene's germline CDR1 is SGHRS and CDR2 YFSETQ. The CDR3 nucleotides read TGCGCCAGCAGCTTGACTAGCGGGAGTGGGGAGACCCAGTACTTC. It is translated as CASSLTSGSGETQYF.

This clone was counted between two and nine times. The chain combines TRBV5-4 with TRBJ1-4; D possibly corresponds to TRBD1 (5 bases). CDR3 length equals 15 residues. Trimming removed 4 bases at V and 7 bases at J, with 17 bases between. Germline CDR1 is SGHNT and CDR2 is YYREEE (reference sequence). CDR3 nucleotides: TGTGCCAGCAGCGGGGGAAGGGCAGCGGGTGAAAAACTGTTTTTT. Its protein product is CASSGGRAAGEKLFF.